This T cell receptor (beta chain) was profiled in a study of beta chain features in type 1 diabetes. Since all of the isolated RNA was reverse transcribed, expressed TCRB transcripts were what got sequenced. TCRdb's copy holds only in-frame clones and misses some; the assay was immunoSEQ multiplex PCR. This table holds about 230,000 clones, 7.5% to 10% found once. The germline CDR1 and CDR2 sequences are SGHAT and FQDESV (reference sequence). The CDR3 contains 15 residues. The junction had 13 bases not matched to a gene; V was cut back by 5 bases and J by 9 bases. General observations from the study: In type 1 diabetes patients, VDJ junctions had fewer insertions; deletions at these junctions were more frequent.

As for this clone: Its antigen is unidentified.

The chain links TRBV11-1 to TRBJ2-1; 7 nucleotides match TRBD2. This sequence originates from a woman in her late teens or twenties in good health. Input material: naive CD4+ T cells from blood. The CDR3 sequence: CASSPIAGGSVEQFF. The CDR3 bases are TGTGCCAGCAGCCCGATAGCTGGCGGGAGCGTTGAGCAGTTCTTC.